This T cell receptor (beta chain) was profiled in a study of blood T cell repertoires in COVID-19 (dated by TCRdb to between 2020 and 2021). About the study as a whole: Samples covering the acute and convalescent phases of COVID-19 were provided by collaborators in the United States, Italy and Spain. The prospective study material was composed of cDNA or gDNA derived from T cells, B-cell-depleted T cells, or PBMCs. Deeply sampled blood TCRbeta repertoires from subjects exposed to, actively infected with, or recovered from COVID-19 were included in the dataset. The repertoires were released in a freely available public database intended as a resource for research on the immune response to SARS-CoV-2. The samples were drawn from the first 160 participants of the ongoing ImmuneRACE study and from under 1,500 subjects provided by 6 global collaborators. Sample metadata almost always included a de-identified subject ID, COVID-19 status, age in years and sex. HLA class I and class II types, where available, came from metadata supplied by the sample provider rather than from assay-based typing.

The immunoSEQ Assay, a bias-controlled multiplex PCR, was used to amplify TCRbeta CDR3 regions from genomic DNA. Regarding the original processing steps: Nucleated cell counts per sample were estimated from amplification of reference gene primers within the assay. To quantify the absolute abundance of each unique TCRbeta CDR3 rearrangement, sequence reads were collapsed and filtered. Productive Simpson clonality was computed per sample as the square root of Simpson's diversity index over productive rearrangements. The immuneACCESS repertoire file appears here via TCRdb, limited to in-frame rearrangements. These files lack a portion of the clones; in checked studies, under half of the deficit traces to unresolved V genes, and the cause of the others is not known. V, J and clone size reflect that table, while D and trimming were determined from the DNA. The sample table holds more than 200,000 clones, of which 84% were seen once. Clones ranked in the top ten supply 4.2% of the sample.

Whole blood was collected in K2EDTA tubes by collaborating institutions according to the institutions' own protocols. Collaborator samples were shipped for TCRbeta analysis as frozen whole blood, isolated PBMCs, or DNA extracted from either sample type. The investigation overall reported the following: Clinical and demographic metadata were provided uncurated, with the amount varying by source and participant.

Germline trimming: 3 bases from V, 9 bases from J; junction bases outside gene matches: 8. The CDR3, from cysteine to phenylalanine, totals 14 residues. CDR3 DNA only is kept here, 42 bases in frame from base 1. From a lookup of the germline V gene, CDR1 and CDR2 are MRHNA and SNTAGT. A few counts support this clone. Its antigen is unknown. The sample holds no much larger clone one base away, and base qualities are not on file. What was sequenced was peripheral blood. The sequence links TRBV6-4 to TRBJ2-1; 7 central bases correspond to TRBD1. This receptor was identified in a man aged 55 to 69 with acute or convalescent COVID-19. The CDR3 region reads CASSEQGQSGEQFF. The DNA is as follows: TGTGCCAGCAGTGAACAGGGGCAGTCGGGTGAGCAGTTCTTC.